These 9 T cell receptor beta chains were all obtained from the same sample, sequenced in a study of response to subunit inactivated influenza vaccine. TCRdb reanalysed the RT-PCR reads using MiXCR and keeps one entry per CDR3 protein. The sample yields 650,000 to 850,000 distinct CDR3 sequences, about 15% seen once. The specimen was PBMCs from blood, collected 14 days before vaccination. These receptors originate from a man aged 50 to 59 who received an inactivated influenza vaccine.

The table lists this clonotype with a few counts. The chain has TRBV19 and TRBJ2-1; the D gene is possibly TRBD2 (6 bases). Germline lookup yields CDR1 LNHDA and CDR2 SQIVND (reference sequence). The CDR3 runs to 13 residues. The germline V and J ends were trimmed by 7 bases and 6 bases, with 13 bases remaining between them. CDR3: CASTPAGLNEQFF. CDR3 DNA sequence: TGTGCCAGTACCCCGGCGGGGCTCAATGAGCAGTTCTTC.

This clonotype was seen ten or more times. This rearrangement joins TRBV12-3 or TRBV12-4 to TRBJ2-1; perhaps TRBD1 as D (6 bases). Trimming took 5 bases from V and 2 from J, leaving 13 bases between them. This CDR3 has 15 residues. The CDR3 coding sequence is TGTGCCAGCAGTCGACAGGAGCCCCCCTACAATGAGCAGTTCTTC. This codes for CASSRQEPPYNEQFF.

This clonotype was seen only a few times. The chain combines TRBV5-1 with TRBJ1-5; D gene uncertain. Germline assignment: CDR1 SGHRS and CDR2 YFSETQ. The germline V and J ends were trimmed by 0 bases and 5 bases, with 9 bases remaining between them. The CDR3 runs to 14 residues. The CDR3 is CASSLGEGDQPQHF. For the CDR3, the DNA is TGCGCCAGCAGCTTGGGGGAGGGAGATCAGCCCCAGCATTTT.

The sample holds many counts of this clonotype. The chain carries TRBV7-2 and TRBJ2-5; D is unresolved. The CDR3 has 17 amino acids. V lost 5 bases, J lost 0 bases, and 19 bases lay in between. Germline CDR1 and CDR2: SGHTA and FQGNSA. The chain's CDR3 is CASSGDSLFLYQETQYF. Here the CDR3 DNA reads TGTGCCAGCAGCGGGGATAGCCTTTTTTTGTACCAAGAGACCCAGTACTTC. Complete variable domain (other parts from reference TRBV7-2 and TRBJ2-5): GAGVSQSPSNKVTEKGKDVELRCDPISGHTALYWYRQSLGQGLEFLIYFQGNSAPDKSGLPSDRFSAERTGGSVSTLTIQRTQQEDSAVYLCASSGDSLFLYQETQYFGPGTRLLVL.

This clonotype was recorded a few times. The V and J genes are TRBV11-2 and TRBJ2-5, with D possibly being TRBD1 or TRBD2 (6 bases each). Germline values: CDR1 SGHAT, CDR2 FQNNGV. The germline V and J ends were trimmed by 0 bases and 1 base, with 15 bases remaining between them. The CDR3 has 17 amino acids. The CDR3 reads CASSLDPRGRTQETQYF. CDR3 coding DNA: TGTGCCAGCAGCTTAGATCCCCGGGGGCGAACCCAAGAGACCCAGTACTTC.

This clonotype has only a few counts. The rearrangement uses TRBV20-1 and TRBJ2-1, with 7 bases fitting TRBD1. V shed 3 bases and J 5 bases; nucleotides not matched to a gene: 4. CDR1 is DFQATT and CDR2 is SNEGSKA in the germline V gene (reference sequence). This CDR3 region has 13 residues. The CDR3 reads CSASGQANNEQFF. The CDR3 DNA sequence: TGCAGTGCTAGCGGACAGGCTAACAATGAGCAGTTCTTC.

This sequence joins TRBV20-1 and TRBJ2-7; 7 bases are a match to TRBD2. CDR3 length equals 13 residues. In germline, CDR1 is DFQATT, CDR2 SNEGSKA (reference sequence). V shed 3 bases and J 2 bases; nucleotides not matched to a gene: 4. DNA of the CDR3: TGCAGTGCTAGTCGGGAGGCCGCCTACGAGCAGTACTTC. It codes for CSASREAAYEQYF.

This clonotype occurred a few times. The rearrangement links TRBV6-1 to TRBJ1-5; no firm D call. Trimming left V 7 bases short and J 1 base short, with 17 bases between. The CDR3 has 16 amino acids. Germline CDR1 reads MNHNS; CDR2 reads SASEGT. The CDR3 DNA reads as TGTGCCAGCACCAGCGAGGCCCCCAGCAGCAATCAGCCCCAGCATTTT. This codes for CASTSEAPSSNQPQHF.

The gene calls are TRBV10-2 and TRBJ1-5; 8 bases are shared with TRBD1. The CDR3 spans 15 residues. CDR1 is WSHSY and CDR2 is SAAADI in the germline V gene. V gave up 4 bases and J gave up 2 bases; unmatched junction bases: 4. CDR3 loop: CASSGQGQGNQPQHF. The CDR3 DNA reads as TGCGCCAGCAGTGGACAGGGACAGGGCAATCAGCCCCAGCATTTT.